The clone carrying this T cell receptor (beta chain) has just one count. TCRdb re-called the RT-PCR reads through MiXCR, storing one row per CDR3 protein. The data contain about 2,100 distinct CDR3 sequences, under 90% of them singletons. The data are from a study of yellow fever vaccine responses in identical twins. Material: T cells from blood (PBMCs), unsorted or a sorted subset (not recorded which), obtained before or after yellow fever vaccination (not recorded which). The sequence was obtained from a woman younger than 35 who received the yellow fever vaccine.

The CDR3 sequence: CASSPDGDEQYF. The DNA of the CDR3 is TGTGCCAGCAGCCCTGACGGGGACGAGCAGTACTTC. The genes are TRBV12-3 or TRBV12-4 and TRBJ2-7; D possibly corresponds to TRBD2 (5 bases). V lost 6 bases, J lost 5 bases, and 11 bases lay in between. The CDR3 loop spans 12 amino acids.